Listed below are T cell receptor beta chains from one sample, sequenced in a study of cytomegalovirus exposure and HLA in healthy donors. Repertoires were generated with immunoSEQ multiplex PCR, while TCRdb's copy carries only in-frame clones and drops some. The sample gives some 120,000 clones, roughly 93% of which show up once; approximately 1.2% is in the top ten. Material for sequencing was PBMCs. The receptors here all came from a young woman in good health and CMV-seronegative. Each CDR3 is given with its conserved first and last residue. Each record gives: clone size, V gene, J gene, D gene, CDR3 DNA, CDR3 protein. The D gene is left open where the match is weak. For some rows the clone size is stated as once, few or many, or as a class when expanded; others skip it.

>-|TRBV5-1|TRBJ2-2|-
TGCGCCAGCAGCGATGGGAGTGTTAACACCGGGGAGCTGTTTTTT
CASSDGSVNTGELFF
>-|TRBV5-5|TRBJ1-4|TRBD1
TGTGCCAGCAGCTTGACGGCAGGGGGTGTAAATGAAAAACTGTTTTTT
CASSLTAGGVNEKLFF
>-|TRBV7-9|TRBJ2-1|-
TGTGCCAGCAGCCAAATTAAGTTAACGGGGGCCTACAATGAGCAGTTCTTC
CASSQIKLTGAYNEQFF
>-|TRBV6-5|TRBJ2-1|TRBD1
TGTGCCAGCAGTTTCTTAGGCAGGGGGCTAAATGAGCAGTTCTTC
CASSFLGRGLNEQFF
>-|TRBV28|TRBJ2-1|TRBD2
TGTGCCAGCAGTTTACTCAGCGGGAGCAATGGGAATGAGCAGTTCTTC
CASSLLSGSNGNEQFF
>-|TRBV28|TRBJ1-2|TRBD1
TGTGCCAGCAGTCGACAGGGAGTCTATGGCTACACCTTC
CASSRQGVYGYTF
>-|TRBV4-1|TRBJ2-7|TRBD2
TGCGCCAGCAGCCAAGGCCCTTCACTAGCGGGGGGTACCTACGAGCAGTACTTC
CASSQGPSLAGGTYEQYF
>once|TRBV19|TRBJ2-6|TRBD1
TGTGCCAGTAGTAGACACCAGGGACAGGGGGGCTCTGGGGCCAACGTCCTGACTTTC
CASSRHQGQGGSGANVLTF
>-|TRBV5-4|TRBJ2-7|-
TGTGCCAGCAGCTTGGGTTTGGGAGACGAGCAGTACTTC
CASSLGLGDEQYF
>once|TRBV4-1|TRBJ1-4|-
TGCGCCAGCAGCCAAGGCCCCTGGCAGGGAGGCCCAACTAATGAAAAACTGTTTTTT
CASSQGPWQGGPTNEKLFF
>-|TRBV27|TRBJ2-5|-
TGTGCCAGCAGTTTATCGTGGCAGGGAATACAAGAGACCCAGTACTTC
CASSLSWQGIQETQYF
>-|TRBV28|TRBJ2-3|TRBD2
TGTGCCAGCAGTTTACCACTAGCGGGGGGAACAGATACGCAGTATTTT
CASSLPLAGGTDTQYF
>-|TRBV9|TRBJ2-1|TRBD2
TGTGCCAGCAGCATAAGTAGCGGGAGTTCCCACAATGAGCAGTTCTTC
CASSISSGSSHNEQFF
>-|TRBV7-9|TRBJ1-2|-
TGTGCCAGCAGCTCCGAACAGGGTGTAAGGGCTAACTATGGCTACACCTTC
CASSSEQGVRANYGYTF
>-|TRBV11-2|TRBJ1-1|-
TGTGCCAGCAGCTCTAACACAGGGTTCAGTGAAGCTTTCTTT
CASSSNTGFSEAFF
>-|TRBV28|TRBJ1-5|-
TGTGCCAGCACGGAGACAGCTCAGCCCCAGCATTTT
CASTETAQPQHF